This TCR beta chain was identified during a study of immune characterization of retroperitoneal liposarcoma. TCRdb recomputed calls from the PCR reads with MiXCR, one row per CDR3 protein. The repertoire consists of roughly 10,000 distinct CDR3 sequences, with around 30% occurring once and the leading ten covering about 7.8%. The CDR3 totals 12 residues. Germline V lookup: CDR1 MNHGY, CDR2 SAAAGT. V lost 6 bases and J lost 8, with 13 bases in between. Sequencing used tumor tissue. The chain joins TRBV6-8 to TRBJ1-2, with D possibly TRBD1 on 6 matching bases. This clonotype originated in a male donor with retroperitoneal liposarcoma. The CDR3 sequence is CASSPGAWGYTF. DNA of the CDR3: TGTGCCAGCAGCCCAGGGGCCTGGGGCTACACCTTC.